This T cell receptor beta chain appears in the sequencing data of a study of beta chain features in type 1 diabetes. Overall study findings and caveats: Fewer junction insertions and more nucleotide deletions appeared in type 1 diabetes patients.

The study reverse transcribed the entire isolated RNA, so it sequenced expressed TCRB transcripts. Measured with immunoSEQ multiplex PCR; TCRdb has only the in-frame clones, and not every one. Of 250,000 to 350,000 clones detected, around 15% appear once; the ten largest clones hold more than 6.5%. In the case of this clone: The antigen remains undetermined.

This CDR3 has 14 residues. V lost 0 bases to trimming and J lost 2 bases; unmatched junction nucleotides: 0. Looked up from germline, CDR1 is MDHEN and CDR2 is SYDVKM. The TCR sequence derives from a man younger than 40 in good health. The V call is TRBV28, the J call TRBJ1-2; 7 bases fit TRBD1. Sequencing used central memory CD4+ T cells from blood. The CDR3 coding sequence is TGTGCCAGCAGTTTATGGGGACAGAACTATGGCTACACCTTC. Translation: CASSLWGQNYGYTF.